These T cell receptor beta chains were read from a single sample in a study of breast tumors, draining lymph nodes, adjacent tissues. TCRdb passed the multiplex PCR reads through MiXCR, listing each CDR3 protein once. The sample records tens of thousands of distinct CDR3 sequences, 23% being singletons. The sample was breast tumor tissue. The receptors stem from a female donor with breast cancer. Some clones in this sample may be carry-over from other donors' samples. The CDR3 runs from the conserved cysteine through the conserved F or W. Fields, in order: V gene, J gene, CDR3 protein.

v_gene: TRBV20-1
j_gene: TRBJ2-6
CDR3aa: CSVRDPGRTPGANVLTF

v_gene: TRBV2
j_gene: TRBJ1-2
CDR3aa: CASSDDRDYGYTF

v_gene: TRBV5-5
j_gene: TRBJ1-3
CDR3aa: CASSLAVQAGFDTIYF

v_gene: TRBV28
j_gene: TRBJ1-5
CDR3aa: CASRETGGFLEPQHF

v_gene: TRBV7-3
j_gene: TRBJ1-2
CDR3aa: CASSPGGVPSRGYTF

v_gene: TRBV2
j_gene: TRBJ1-5
CDR3aa: CASQGQFNQPQHF

v_gene: TRBV2
j_gene: TRBJ2-2
CDR3aa: CASKVRVDTGELFF

v_gene: TRBV9
j_gene: TRBJ1-2
CDR3aa: CASSGTGFGYTF

v_gene: TRBV5-1
j_gene: TRBJ2-1
CDR3aa: CASSLVLAGDNEQFF

v_gene: TRBV2
j_gene: TRBJ2-7
CDR3aa: CASSERETGGEEQYF

v_gene: TRBV20-1
j_gene: TRBJ2-2
CDR3aa: CSAREAGGRAGGELFF

v_gene: TRBV7-9
j_gene: TRBJ1-4
CDR3aa: CASSFGQGDEKLFF

v_gene: TRBV20-1
j_gene: TRBJ2-5
CDR3aa: CSAIRDSQETQYF

v_gene: TRBV7-8
j_gene: TRBJ2-1
CDR3aa: CASSLRTSGYYNEQFF

v_gene: TRBV18
j_gene: TRBJ2-7
CDR3aa: CASSPYSAYEQYF

v_gene: TRBV28
j_gene: TRBJ1-5
CDR3aa: CASSQQGRQPQHF

v_gene: TRBV11-1
j_gene: TRBJ2-1
CDR3aa: CASSSRNNEQFF

v_gene: TRBV14
j_gene: TRBJ2-7
CDR3aa: CASSQDVTGIQYF

v_gene: TRBV20-1
j_gene: TRBJ2-1
CDR3aa: CSARDGWMSNNEQFF

v_gene: TRBV6-6
j_gene: TRBJ2-1
CDR3aa: CASRRLAGGNEQFF

v_gene: TRBV2
j_gene: TRBJ2-5
CDR3aa: CASSSGLGTQYF

v_gene: TRBV19
j_gene: TRBJ1-4
CDR3aa: CASSDPGQINEKLFF

v_gene: TRBV7-3
j_gene: TRBJ2-3
CDR3aa: CASSGTGGTDTQYF

v_gene: TRBV20-1
j_gene: TRBJ1-2
CDR3aa: CSATTDGVDYGYTF

v_gene: TRBV6-6
j_gene: TRBJ2-3
CDR3aa: CASSLGGSLTDTQYF

v_gene: TRBV14
j_gene: TRBJ2-3
CDR3aa: CASSPLVRTGGGTQYF

v_gene: TRBV7-7
j_gene: TRBJ2-5
CDR3aa: CASSLGIRGQETQYF

v_gene: TRBV7-9
j_gene: TRBJ2-5
CDR3aa: CASSLDREGTQYF

v_gene: TRBV19
j_gene: TRBJ2-5
CDR3aa: CASSENREAQYF

v_gene: TRBV6-6
j_gene: TRBJ2-5
CDR3aa: CANSPGGETQYF

v_gene: TRBV9
j_gene: TRBJ2-5
CDR3aa: CASSVGGISQETQYF

v_gene: TRBV24-1
j_gene: TRBJ2-5
CDR3aa: CATSDLQGQGQETQYF

v_gene: TRBV4-1
j_gene: TRBJ1-2
CDR3aa: CASSQATVYGYTF

v_gene: TRBV6-5
j_gene: TRBJ2-3
CDR3aa: CASSYWGRHTQYF

v_gene: TRBV5-1
j_gene: TRBJ1-5
CDR3aa: CASSLDSPNQPQHF

v_gene: TRBV24-1
j_gene: TRBJ2-1
CDR3aa: CATSTGTSGILYNEQFF

v_gene: TRBV6-2/TRBV6-3
j_gene: TRBJ2-7
CDR3aa: CASSYGPREEQYF

v_gene: TRBV10-3
j_gene: TRBJ2-7
CDR3aa: CAIREGGLAAYEQYF

v_gene: TRBV20-1
j_gene: TRBJ2-1
CDR3aa: CSARGGVLAEDYNEQFF

v_gene: TRBV5-1
j_gene: TRBJ2-2
CDR3aa: CASSFDRGGSGELFF

v_gene: TRBV10-3
j_gene: TRBJ2-2
CDR3aa: CAIMTNTGELFF

v_gene: TRBV2
j_gene: TRBJ1-5
CDR3aa: CASRRDREVGQPQHF